The entry that follows covers one T cell receptor (beta chain) sequence. The clone's antigen remains unknown. Base quality data are lacking; no much larger clone is found one base away. The CDR3 measures 17 amino acids from cysteine to phenylalanine. Only the CDR3 DNA stays, 51 bases, in frame from base 1. CDR1 and CDR2 are read off the germline V gene (reference sequence) as SEHNR and FQNEAQ. The junction shows trimming of 1 base on V and 0 bases on J, and the gene matches do not reach 3 bases of it. The sample comes from a study of control samples from healthy donors and cancer patients (dated by TCRdb to 2018 to 2021). The protocol used for the library was the immunoSEQ multiplex PCR assay. TCRdb obtained this table from immuneACCESS and retained in-frame rearrangements with V and J assigned. These tables miss some clones; where compared with another copy, unresolved V genes account for less than half of the shortfall, and the remainder is unexplained. In this sample the table shows 210,000 or so clones, over 80% of which occur a single time. The ten largest clones capture 1.8% of the sample.

This clonotype originated in a man aged 25-45 years in good health. The sequence is built from TRBV7-9 and TRBJ2-1; TRBD2 agrees with 10 junctional bases. The sequenced sample was blood. CDR3 protein: CASSLVAGGPSYNEQFF. The DNA sequence is TGTGCCAGCAGCTTAGTAGCGGGGGGTCCCTCCTACAATGAGCAGTTCTTC. Reference TRBV7-9 and TRBJ2-1 proteins supply the regions before and after the CDR3; the full variable domain is: DTGVSQNPRHKITKRGQNVTFRCDPISEHNRLYWYRQTLGQGPEFLTYFQNEAQLEKSRLLSDRFSAERPKGSFSTLEIQRTEQGDSAMYLCASSLVAGGPSYNEQFFGPGTRLTVL.